This T cell receptor beta chain emerged from a study of cytomegalovirus exposure and HLA in healthy donors. On the study more broadly: Earlier results showed roughly 120 million unique TCR beta sequences derived from approximately 170 million T cells.

On this clone itself: Antigen: not known.

The PCR contained 60 Vbeta and 13 Jbeta primers. TCRdb keeps only in-frame clones here, not all; method: immunoSEQ multiplex PCR. The sample comprises about 110,000 clones, roughly 80% of which are singletons, and 20% to 25% rests with the top ten. V lost 7 bases and J 3 bases, leaving 12 bases between the germline ends. Germline V gives CDR1 LNHDA, CDR2 SQIVND (reference sequence). The CDR3 runs 13 residues. Overall study results and limits: According to reports, the classifier identified cytomegalovirus status with high specificity and sensitivity. The authors enumerated over 150 TCR beta chains as linked to cytomegalovirus. Most TCR sequences showed up rarely, but some public TCRs showed up in many donors.

Source material: PBMCs. The rearrangement links TRBV19 to TRBJ1-1, with a possible D match to TRBD1 (6 bases). This sequence was found in a man aged 25 to 40 in good health and CMV-seropositive. The DNA of the CDR3 is TGTGCCAGTACCCAGGGGAGGGACACTGAAGCTTTCTTT. Its translation is CASTQGRDTEAFF.